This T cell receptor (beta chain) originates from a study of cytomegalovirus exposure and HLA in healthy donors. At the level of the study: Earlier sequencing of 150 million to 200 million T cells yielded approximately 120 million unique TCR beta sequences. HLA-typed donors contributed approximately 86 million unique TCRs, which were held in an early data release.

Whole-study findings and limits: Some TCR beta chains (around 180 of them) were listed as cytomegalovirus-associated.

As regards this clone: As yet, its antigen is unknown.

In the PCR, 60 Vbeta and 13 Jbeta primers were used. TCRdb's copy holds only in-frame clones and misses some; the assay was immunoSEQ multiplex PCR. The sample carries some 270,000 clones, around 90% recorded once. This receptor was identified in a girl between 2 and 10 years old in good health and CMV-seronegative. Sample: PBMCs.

CDR3 sequence (DNA): TGTGCCAGCATCAACTATAGCAATCAGCCCCAGCATTTT. This encodes CASINYSNQPQHF. The chain uses TRBV6-6 and TRBJ1-5, with D hard to call. The CDR3 consists of 13 residues. V was cut by 7 bases and J by 0 bases, with 7 bases left in between. The germline CDR1 and CDR2 sequences are MNHNY and SVGAGI (reference sequence).